The rows below give T cell receptor beta chains drawn from one sample of a study of blood T cell repertoires in COVID-19. Data came from immunoSEQ multiplex PCR; TCRdb stores just in-frame clones and leaves some out. The data contain about 220,000 clones, approximately 85% of them singletons. Sequenced input: peripheral blood. The receptors derive from a man aged 45-65 years who had recovered from COVID-19. Each CDR3 is given with its conserved first and last residue. The order of the fields is CDR3 length, J gene, clone size, V gene, D gene, CDR3 protein, CDR3 DNA. The D gene is left open where the match is weak. Clone size appears in some rows only: once, few, many, or a class for an expanded clone.

CDR3 length: 15
J gene: TRBJ2-1
clone size: .
V gene: TRBV6-5
D gene: TRBD2
CDR3 protein: CASSRLTSRNNEQFF
CDR3 DNA: TGTGCCAGCAGTAGGTTGACTAGCAGAAACAATGAGCAGTTCTTC

CDR3 length: 17
J gene: TRBJ2-1
clone size: .
V gene: TRBV24-1
D gene: .
CDR3 protein: CATAPGDGGQRRNEQFF
CDR3 DNA: TGTGCCACCGCGCCCGGCGACGGGGGACAGCGCCGCAATGAGCAGTTCTTC

CDR3 length: 15
J gene: TRBJ1-3
clone size: .
V gene: TRBV4-2
D gene: .
CDR3 protein: CASSEGWGERNTIYF
CDR3 DNA: TGTGCCAGCAGCGAAGGCTGGGGCGAAAGAAACACCATATATTTT

CDR3 length: 15
J gene: TRBJ2-5
clone size: .
V gene: TRBV27
D gene: .
CDR3 protein: CASSRTSRLWQTQYF
CDR3 DNA: TGTGCCAGCAGCCGGACAAGCCGTCTTTGGCAGACCCAGTACTTC

CDR3 length: 17
J gene: TRBJ2-6
clone size: .
V gene: TRBV6-6
D gene: .
CDR3 protein: CASSPNTGTSGANVLTF
CDR3 DNA: TGTGCCAGCAGTCCAAATACAGGAACCTCTGGGGCCAACGTCCTGACTTTC

CDR3 length: 14
J gene: TRBJ1-2
clone size: .
V gene: TRBV6-5
D gene: TRBD1
CDR3 protein: CASSGTGGSDGYTF
CDR3 DNA: TGTGCCAGCAGCGGGACAGGGGGCTCGGATGGCTACACCTTC

CDR3 length: 14
J gene: TRBJ1-2
clone size: .
V gene: TRBV7-2
D gene: TRBD1
CDR3 protein: CASSSRDRDYGYTF
CDR3 DNA: TGTGCCAGCAGCTCCCGGGACAGGGACTATGGCTACACCTTC

CDR3 length: 16
J gene: TRBJ1-2
clone size: .
V gene: TRBV19
D gene: TRBD1
CDR3 protein: CASRGTRTGEAYGYTF
CDR3 DNA: TGTGCCAGTAGAGGGACTCGGACAGGGGAGGCCTATGGCTACACCTTC

CDR3 length: 15
J gene: TRBJ1-5
clone size: .
V gene: TRBV5-6
D gene: .
CDR3 protein: CASSLGARETQPQHF
CDR3 DNA: TGTGCCAGCAGCTTGGGGGCCAGGGAAACCCAGCCCCAGCATTTT

CDR3 length: 15
J gene: TRBJ2-1
clone size: once
V gene: TRBV5-4
D gene: TRBD2
CDR3 protein: CASSEAGGPFSEQFF
CDR3 DNA: TGTGCCAGCAGCGAAGCGGGAGGGCCTTTCAGTGAGCAGTTCTTC

CDR3 length: 14
J gene: TRBJ1-6
clone size: few
V gene: TRBV10-3
D gene: TRBD1
CDR3 protein: CAIGRGLENSPLHF
CDR3 DNA: TGTGCCATCGGCAGGGGGCTAGAGAATTCACCCCTCCACTTT

CDR3 length: 17
J gene: TRBJ2-1
clone size: once
V gene: TRBV4-2
D gene: .
CDR3 protein: CASSQEARVSSYNEQFF
CDR3 DNA: TGTGCCAGCAGCCAAGAAGCGCGGGTTAGCTCCTACAATGAGCAGTTCTTC

CDR3 length: 13
J gene: TRBJ1-5
clone size: .
V gene: TRBV27
D gene: TRBD1
CDR3 protein: CASSIRGSQPQHF
CDR3 DNA: TGTGCCAGCAGCATCAGGGGGTCGCAGCCCCAGCATTTT

CDR3 length: 13
J gene: TRBJ2-1
clone size: .
V gene: TRBV7-9
D gene: TRBD1
CDR3 protein: CASSNTGGGEQFF
CDR3 DNA: TGTGCCAGCAGCAATACAGGGGGCGGAGAGCAGTTCTTC

CDR3 length: 16
J gene: TRBJ2-5
clone size: .
V gene: TRBV7-7
D gene: TRBD2
CDR3 protein: CASSPVILAGAETQYF
CDR3 DNA: TGTGCCAGCAGCCCGGTCATCCTAGCGGGTGCAGAGACCCAGTACTTC

CDR3 length: 15
J gene: TRBJ1-1
clone size: .
V gene: TRBV5-1
D gene: .
CDR3 protein: CASSLAAGVKTEAFF
CDR3 DNA: TGCGCCAGCAGCTTGGCCGCAGGCGTGAAGACTGAAGCTTTCTTT

CDR3 length: 15
J gene: TRBJ2-5
clone size: once
V gene: TRBV4-1
D gene: TRBD2
CDR3 protein: CASATSGRGEETQYF
CDR3 DNA: TGCGCCAGCGCTACTAGCGGGAGGGGAGAAGAGACCCAGTACTTC

CDR3 length: 14
J gene: TRBJ2-7
clone size: .
V gene: TRBV5-6
D gene: TRBD2
CDR3 protein: CASSLVSGGYEQYF
CDR3 DNA: TGTGCCAGCAGCTTGGTTAGCGGGGGGTACGAGCAGTACTTC